Sequencing of this T cell receptor (beta chain) was carried out in a study of shared clonotypes between healthy human individuals. Sequencing used immunoSEQ multiplex PCR; TCRdb keeps in-frame clones, though not all of them. The sample records roughly 2.2 million clones, approximately 93% being singletons. The receptor was isolated from a man between 18 and 35 years old in good health. Some clones in this sample may be carry-over from other donors' samples. Sequenced: naive CD4+ T cells from PBMCs. Subset defined: CD45RA+ positively selected.

The CDR3 protein is CAISESAVGGNEQFF. The CDR3 nucleotides are TGTGCCATCAGTGAGTCAGCGGTGGGGGGAAATGAGCAGTTCTTC. The chain has TRBV10-3 and TRBJ2-1, with a possible D match to TRBD2 (6 bases). Looked up from germline, CDR1 is ENHRY and CDR2 is SYGVKD. The V and J ends lost 0 bases and 7 bases respectively, with 13 bases between them. The CDR3 has 15 amino acids.